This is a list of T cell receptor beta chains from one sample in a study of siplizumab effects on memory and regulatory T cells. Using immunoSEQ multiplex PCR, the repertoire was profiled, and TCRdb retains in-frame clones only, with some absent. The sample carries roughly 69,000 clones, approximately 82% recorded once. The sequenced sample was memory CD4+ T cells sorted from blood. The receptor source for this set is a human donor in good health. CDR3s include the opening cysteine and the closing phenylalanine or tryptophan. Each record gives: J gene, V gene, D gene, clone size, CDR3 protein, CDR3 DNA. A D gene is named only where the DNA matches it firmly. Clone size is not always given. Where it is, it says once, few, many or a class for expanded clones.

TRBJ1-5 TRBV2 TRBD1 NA CASRMRQGDQPQHF TGTGCCAGCAGAATGAGACAGGGGGATCAGCCCCAGCATTTT
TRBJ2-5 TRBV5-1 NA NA CASRTGNQETQYF TGCGCCAGCCGGACGGGAAACCAAGAGACCCAGTACTTC
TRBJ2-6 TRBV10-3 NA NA CAISREAGANVLTF TGTGCCATCAGTAGGGAAGCTGGGGCCAACGTCCTGACTTTC
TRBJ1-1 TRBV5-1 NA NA CASSPSPNTEAFF TGCGCCAGCAGCCCTAGCCCGAACACTGAAGCTTTCTTT
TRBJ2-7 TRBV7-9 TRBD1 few CASSFQDRSSYEQYF TGTGCCAGCAGCTTCCAGGACAGGAGCTCCTACGAGCAGTACTTC
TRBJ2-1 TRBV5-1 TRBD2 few CASSLRSGGPSSYNEQFF TGCGCCAGCAGCTTGCGTAGCGGGGGCCCTAGCTCCTACAATGAGCAGTTCTTC
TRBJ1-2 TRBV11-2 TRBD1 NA CASSSTRTGYGYTF TGTGCCAGCAGCTCTACCCGGACAGGTTATGGCTACACCTTC
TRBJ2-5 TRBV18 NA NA CASSLSAGNQETQYF TGTGCCAGCTCACTCTCCGCGGGAAACCAAGAGACCCAGTACTTC
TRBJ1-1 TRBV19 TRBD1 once CASSPRAGQMNTEAFF TGTGCCAGTAGTCCGAGGGCGGGACAGATGAACACTGAAGCTTTCTTT
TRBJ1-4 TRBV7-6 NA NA CASSLGQGNEKLFF TGTGCCAGCAGCTTAGGGCAGGGGAATGAAAAACTGTTTTTT
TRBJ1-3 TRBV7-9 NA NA CASSLRRDNSGNTIYF TGTGCCAGCAGCCTACGTCGGGACAACTCTGGAAACACCATATATTTT
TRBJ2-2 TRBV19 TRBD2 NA CASTSWASGGATGELFF TGTGCCAGTACCTCTTGGGCTAGCGGGGGGGCCACCGGGGAGCTGTTTTTT
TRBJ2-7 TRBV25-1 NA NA CASSEGDAAYEQYF TGTGCCAGCAGTGAGGGGGACGCAGCCTACGAGCAGTACTTC
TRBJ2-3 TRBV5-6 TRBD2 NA CASSYGRVVTDTQYF TGTGCCAGCAGCTACGGGAGGGTAGTGACAGATACGCAGTATTTT
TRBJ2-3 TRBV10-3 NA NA CAISESKIGDTQYF TGTGCCATCAGTGAGTCGAAGATCGGGGATACGCAGTATTTT
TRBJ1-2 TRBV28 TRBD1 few CASSWSNGQGGGYTF TGTGCCAGCAGTTGGTCGAATGGACAGGGAGGTGGCTACACCTTC
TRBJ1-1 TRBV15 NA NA CATSSFGDANTEAFF TGTGCCACCAGCAGTTTTGGGGACGCGAACACTGAAGCTTTCTTT
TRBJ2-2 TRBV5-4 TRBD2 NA CASSSLAGSNTGELFF TGTGCCAGCAGCTCACTAGCGGGGTCGAACACCGGGGAGCTGTTTTTT
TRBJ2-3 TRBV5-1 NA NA CASRVGRTISTDTQYF TGCGCCAGCCGGGTAGGGCGGACTATTAGCACAGATACGCAGTATTTT
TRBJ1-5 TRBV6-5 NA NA CASSSRTAYSNQPQHF TGTGCCAGCAGTTCCCGGACAGCGTATAGCAATCAGCCCCAGCATTTT
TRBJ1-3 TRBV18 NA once CASSPGTAGGNTIYF TGTGCCAGCTCACCAGGGACCGCGGGGGGAAACACCATATATTTT
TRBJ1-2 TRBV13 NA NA CASTNQRASNYGYTF TGTGCCAGCACCAACCAGCGGGCTAGCAACTATGGCTACACCTTC
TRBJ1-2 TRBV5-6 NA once CASSLGQVVYGYTF TGTGCCAGCAGCTTGGGACAGGTTGTCTATGGCTACACCTTC
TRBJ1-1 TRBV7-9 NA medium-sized CASSSQAANTEAFF TGTGCCAGCAGCTCGCAGGCGGCGAACACTGAAGCTTTCTTT
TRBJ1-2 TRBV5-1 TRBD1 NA CASSLEDQGARGYTF TGCGCCAGCAGCTTGGAAGACCAGGGGGCGAGGGGCTACACCTTC
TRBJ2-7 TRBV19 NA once CASSIDLSGDEQYF TGTGCCAGTAGTATCGACCTCTCCGGGGACGAGCAGTACTTC
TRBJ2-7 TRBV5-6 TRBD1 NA CASSSLRTGGAGEQYF TGTGCCAGCAGCTCATTGCGGACAGGGGGCGCGGGGGAGCAGTACTTC
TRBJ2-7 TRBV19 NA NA CASSIDLRGRSEQYF TGTGCCAGTAGTATAGATCTTAGGGGAAGGTCCGAGCAGTACTTC
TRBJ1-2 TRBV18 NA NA CASSPSTPDGYTF TGTGCCAGCTCACCATCAACTCCGGATGGCTACACCTTC
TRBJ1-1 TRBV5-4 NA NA CASRLTGGTEAFF TGTGCCAGCAGACTGACAGGAGGCACTGAAGCTTTCTTT
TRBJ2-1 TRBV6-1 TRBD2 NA CASSDAGTSGRLNEQFF TGTGCCAGCAGTGACGCCGGGACTAGCGGGAGGCTCAATGAGCAGTTCTTC
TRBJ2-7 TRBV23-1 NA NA CASSQRAREHEQYF TGCGCCAGCAGTCAAAGGGCTAGGGAACACGAGCAGTACTTC
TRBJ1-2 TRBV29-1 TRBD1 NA CSVGRQGYNYTF TGCAGCGTTGGTAGACAGGGTTACAACTACACCTTC
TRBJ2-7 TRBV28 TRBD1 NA CASNFRDRGYEQYF TGTGCCAGCAATTTCCGGGACAGGGGCTACGAGCAGTACTTC
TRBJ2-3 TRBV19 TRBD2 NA CASSIGGGGPTRADTQYF TGTGCCAGTAGTATAGGGGGCGGGGGGCCCACCCGGGCAGATACGCAGTATTTT
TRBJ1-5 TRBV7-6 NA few CASSLGGNNQPQHF TGTGCCAGCAGCTTAGGGGGGAACAATCAGCCCCAGCATTTT
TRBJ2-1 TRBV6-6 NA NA CASSYSSPGNEQFF TGTGCCAGCAGTTACTCGTCCCCGGGCAATGAGCAGTTCTTC
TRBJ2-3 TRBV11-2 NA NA CASSLGSQGLRTDTQYF TGTGCCAGCAGCTTAGGCTCCCAGGGGCTACGCACAGATACGCAGTATTTT
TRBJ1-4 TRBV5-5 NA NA CASSFLRANEKLFF TGTGCCAGCAGCTTTTTGAGGGCTAATGAAAAACTGTTTTTT
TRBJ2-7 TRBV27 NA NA CASSLSRYYEQYF TGTGCCAGCAGTTTATCCAGATATTACGAGCAGTACTTC
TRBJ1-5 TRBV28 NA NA CASSPPGRFDSNQPQHF TGCGCCAGCAGTCCGCCGGGACGGTTTGATAGCAATCAGCCCCAGCATTTT
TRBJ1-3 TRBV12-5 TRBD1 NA CASGLEGGWNTIYF TGTGCTAGTGGTTTGGAAGGGGGCTGGAACACCATATATTTT
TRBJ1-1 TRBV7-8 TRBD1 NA CASSTRQTGTGVKTEAFF TGTGCCAGCAGCACACGCCAGACCGGGACAGGGGTAAAGACTGAAGCTTTCTTT
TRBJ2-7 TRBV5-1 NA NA CASSLDGRLNEQYF TGCGCCAGCAGCTTGGACGGCAGGCTAAACGAGCAGTACTTC
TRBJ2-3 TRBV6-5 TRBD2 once CASSYRLAGTDTQYF TGTGCCAGCAGTTACCGGCTAGCGGGCACAGATACGCAGTATTTT
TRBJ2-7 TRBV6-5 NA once CASSTTGSYEQYF TGTGCCAGCAGCACAACAGGGTCCTACGAGCAGTACTTC
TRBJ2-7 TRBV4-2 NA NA CASSQGLITNGGAYEQYF TGTGCCAGCAGCCAAGGATTAATAACGAATGGGGGAGCCTACGAGCAGTACTTC
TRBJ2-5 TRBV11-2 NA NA CASSLNNGRQETQYF TGTGCCAGCAGCTTAAATAACGGTCGACAAGAGACCCAGTACTTC
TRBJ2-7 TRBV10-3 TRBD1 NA CAISPRTGGNYEQYF TGTGCCATCAGTCCACGGACAGGGGGGAACTACGAGCAGTACTTC
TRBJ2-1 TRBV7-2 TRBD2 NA CASTAGGVQFF TGTGCCAGCACCGCCGGGGGGGTGCAGTTCTTC
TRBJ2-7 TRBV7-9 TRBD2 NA CASSLVRREGGEQYF TGTGCCAGCAGCTTAGTGCGCAGGGAGGGAGGCGAGCAGTACTTC